A selection of T cell receptor beta chains follows, all from one sample in a study of cytomegalovirus exposure and HLA in healthy donors. Produced via immunoSEQ multiplex PCR; TCRdb's table is partial and in-frame only. The repertoire holds 200,000 to 250,000 clones, with 60% to 80% as singletons. Sequenced: PBMCs. The receptors here all came from a woman in her thirties in good health and CMV-seronegative. Each CDR3 is given with its conserved first and last residue. Each record gives: clone size, V gene, D gene, J gene, CDR3 protein, CDR3 DNA. The D gene is left open where the match is weak. The size entry is marked missing in some rows and otherwise reads once, few, many or a size class.

abundance: .; v_gene: TRBV7-9; d_gene: .; j_gene: TRBJ1-4; CDR3aa: CASSPGVTAEKLFF; CDR3nt: TGTGCCAGCAGCCCCGGGGTAACCGCCGAAAAACTGTTTTTT
abundance: .; v_gene: TRBV30; d_gene: TRBD2; j_gene: TRBJ2-5; CDR3aa: CAWTIAGGIGTQYF; CDR3nt: TGTGCCTGGACCATAGCGGGGGGAATTGGTACCCAGTACTTC
abundance: .; v_gene: TRBV5-5; d_gene: TRBD1; j_gene: TRBJ2-7; CDR3aa: CASSPTGGSYEQYF; CDR3nt: TGTGCCAGCAGCCCTACAGGGGGGTCCTACGAGCAGTACTTC
abundance: .; v_gene: TRBV18; d_gene: TRBD1; j_gene: TRBJ1-2; CDR3aa: CASRDRESGYTF; CDR3nt: TGTGCCAGCCGGGACAGGGAATCTGGCTACACCTTC
abundance: .; v_gene: TRBV5-1; d_gene: .; j_gene: TRBJ2-6; CDR3aa: CASTIPTGGANVLTF; CDR3nt: TGCGCCAGCACTATCCCGACAGGCGGGGCCAACGTCCTGACTTTC
abundance: .; v_gene: TRBV30; d_gene: TRBD2; j_gene: TRBJ2-7; CDR3aa: CAWSGTSGSKYEQYF; CDR3nt: TGTGCCTGGAGCGGTACTAGCGGGAGTAAGTACGAGCAGTACTTC
abundance: few; v_gene: TRBV10-3; d_gene: TRBD1; j_gene: TRBJ1-2; CDR3aa: CAISRDRENYGYTF; CDR3nt: TGTGCCATCAGTAGGGACAGGGAGAACTATGGCTACACCTTC
abundance: .; v_gene: TRBV7-3; d_gene: TRBD1; j_gene: TRBJ1-1; CDR3aa: CASSSTGTGSAEAFF; CDR3nt: TGTGCCAGCAGCTCCACCGGGACAGGGTCGGCTGAAGCTTTCTTT
abundance: .; v_gene: TRBV28; d_gene: .; j_gene: TRBJ2-5; CDR3aa: CASTSRETQYF; CDR3nt: TGTGCCAGCACTAGCAGGGAGACCCAGTACTTC
abundance: .; v_gene: TRBV2; d_gene: .; j_gene: TRBJ2-5; CDR3aa: CASSELAKIETQYF; CDR3nt: TGTGCCAGCAGTGAACTAGCGAAGATAGAGACCCAGTACTTC
abundance: .; v_gene: TRBV14; d_gene: TRBD1; j_gene: TRBJ2-7; CDR3aa: CASSRPGTGRYEQYF; CDR3nt: TGTGCCAGCAGCCGCCCCGGGACAGGGCGCTACGAGCAGTACTTC
abundance: .; v_gene: TRBV7-9; d_gene: TRBD1; j_gene: TRBJ1-2; CDR3aa: CSSSSRGFETGKGYTF; CDR3nt: TGTTCCAGCAGCTCTAGGGGGTTCGAGACAGGGAAGGGCTACACCTTC
abundance: few; v_gene: TRBV19; d_gene: TRBD1; j_gene: TRBJ2-7; CDR3aa: CASSTTGTAIEQYF; CDR3nt: TGTGCCAGTAGTACCACCGGGACAGCAATCGAGCAGTACTTC
abundance: .; v_gene: TRBV9; d_gene: TRBD2; j_gene: TRBJ2-2; CDR3aa: CASRTSGIGELFF; CDR3nt: TGTGCCAGCAGGACTAGCGGGATCGGGGAGCTGTTTTTT
abundance: .; v_gene: TRBV6-6; d_gene: TRBD2; j_gene: TRBJ2-3; CDR3aa: CASRLLAGVADTQYF; CDR3nt: TGTGCCAGCAGACTACTAGCGGGAGTTGCGGATACGCAGTATTTT
abundance: once; v_gene: TRBV11-2; d_gene: TRBD2; j_gene: TRBJ2-3; CDR3aa: CASSLGLAGGQDTQYF; CDR3nt: TGTGCCAGCAGCTTAGGGCTAGCGGGGGGGCAAGATACGCAGTATTTT